Shown below are 13 T cell receptor beta chains from a single sample sequenced in a study of PD-1 blockade in mismatch repair-deficient tumors. Generated by immunoSEQ multiplex PCR, the TCRdb table keeps only in-frame clones and is missing some. Counted here are tens of thousands of clones, roughly 80% occurring once; the ten biggest clones make up roughly 2.5%. The sequences come from peripheral blood, collected 12 weeks after starting pembrolizumab. The receptors come from an adult with mismatch repair-deficient cancer.

Relative to its sample, this clone is large (0.1 to 1%). The V call is TRBV5-4, the J call TRBJ2-7; 7 bases map to TRBD1. The junction had 3 bases not matched to a gene; V was cut back by 3 bases and J by 0 bases. The germline V gene encodes CDR1 SGHNT and CDR2 YYREEE (reference sequence). This CDR3 is built from 14 residues. CDR3 bases: TGTGCCAGCAGCTGGGGGACAGTCTCCTACGAGCAGTACTTC. Amino acids: CASSWGTVSYEQYF.

The V call is TRBV5-4, the J call TRBJ2-2, with unresolved D. Trimming stripped 1 base from V and 7 bases from J, with 2 bases between. The CDR3 sequence is 11 residues long. CDR1 is SGHNT, CDR2 YYREEE, per germline (reference sequence). The CDR3 nucleotides are TGTGCCAGCAGCTTGTACGGGGAGCTGTTTTTT. Translated, it gives CASSLYGELFF.

The chain has TRBV9 and TRBJ2-1, with TRBD2 identical over 8 bases. The CDR3 runs 19 residues. CDR1 and CDR2 (germline): SGDLS, YYNGEE. V dropped 0 bases and J dropped 4; count of bases not matched to a gene: 15. Here the CDR3 DNA reads TGTGCCAGCAGCGTAGTCGATTATGTGTTAGCGGGAATTTACAATGAGCAGTTCTTC. Its protein is CASSVVDYVLAGIYNEQFF.

V is TRBV5-1 and J is TRBJ2-7, with 8 positions matching TRBD2. Germline CDR1 SGHRS, CDR2 YFSETQ. The J segment lost 0 bases and the V segment lost 2 bases, leaving 10 bases of the junction unmatched. This CDR3 region has 17 residues. The CDR3 here is CASSFGGGTSSSYEQYF. CDR3 DNA sequence: TGCGCCAGCAGCTTTGGTGGGGGGACTAGTAGCTCCTACGAGCAGTACTTC. The whole variable domain, remainder taken from reference TRBV5-1 and TRBJ2-7, is KAGVTQTPRYLIKTRGQQVTLSCSPISGHRSVSWYQQTPGQGLQFLFEYFSETQRNKGNFPGRFSGRQFSNSRSEMNVSTLELGDSALYLCASSFGGGTSSSYEQYFGPGTRLTVT.

A few counts support this clone. This sample includes further DNA sequences coding for the same CDR3. The V call is TRBV19, the J call TRBJ2-6; D ambiguous. V lost 3 bases and J lost 1, with 7 bases in between. Germline V gene data show CDR1 as LNHDA and CDR2 as SQIVND (reference sequence). The CDR3 totals 15 residues. The CDR3 bases are TGTGCCAGTAGTATTACCGGGTCTGGGGCCAACGTCCTGACTTTC. Residues: CASSITGSGANVLTF.

This sequence joins TRBV9 and TRBJ2-3; tentatively, D is TRBD1 or TRBD2 (5 bases each). CDR3 length equals 16 residues. CDR1 and CDR2 (germline): SGDLS, YYNGEE. V lost 4 bases to trimming and J lost 3 bases, with 18 bases between them. For the CDR3, the DNA is TGTGCCAGCAGCACTCTCCCGGGACCCCTAACAGATACGCAGTATTTT. Translated: CASSTLPGPLTDTQYF.

The sample holds a few counts of this clone. V gene TRBV7-9 combines with J gene TRBJ2-7; no definite D call. The CDR3 has 12 residues. Trimming shortened V by 4 bases and J by 7 bases, and 11 bases separated the two germline ends. CDR1 is SEHNR and CDR2 is FQNEAQ in the germline V gene (reference sequence). The CDR3 sequence: CASSSYPREQYF. CDR3 bases: TGTGCCAGCAGCTCGTACCCCCGGGAGCAGTACTTC. The whole variable domain, remainder taken from reference TRBV7-9 and TRBJ2-7, is DTGVSQNPRHKITKRGQNVTFRCDPISEHNRLYWYRQTLGQGPEFLTYFQNEAQLEKSRLLSDRFSAERPKGSFSTLEIQRTEQGDSAMYLCASSSYPREQYFGPGTRLTVT.

Only a few counts were recorded for this clone. The rearrangement joins TRBV5-4 to TRBJ2-3; D gene unclear. Trimming pared 0 bases from V and 0 bases from J, leaving 11 bases between. CDR1 SGHNT and CDR2 YYREEE come from the germline V gene (reference sequence). This CDR3 has 16 amino acids. This CDR3 reads CASSLAGGSSTDTQYF. For the CDR3, the DNA is TGTGCCAGCAGCTTGGCCGGCGGTTCTAGCACAGATACGCAGTATTTT.

The chain carries TRBV29-1 and TRBJ2-1; 11 bases are shared with TRBD2. Germline trimming cut 8 bases from V and 4 bases from J; bases unmatched to any gene: 7. CDR3 length equals 14 residues. CDR1 is SQVTM, CDR2 ANQGSEA, per germline. CDR3 bases: TGCAGCATCCGGACTAGCGGGTTTTACAATGAGCAGTTCTTC. It yields the protein CSIRTSGFYNEQFF.

This chain joins TRBV14 and TRBJ2-1, with D unresolved. Germline CDR1 reads SGHDN; CDR2 reads FVKESK. Trimming pared 4 bases from V and 13 bases from J, leaving 17 bases between. The CDR3 totals 13 residues. This CDR3 reads CASSRAQQRSQFF. The CDR3 region has the DNA TGTGCCAGCAGCCGGGCTCAACAGAGATCACAGTTCTTC.

The chain is built from TRBV2 and TRBJ1-3; 9 bases align to TRBD1. Germline loops: CDR1 SNHLY, CDR2 FYNNEI. CDR3 length: 15 residues. The V segment lost 7 bases and the J segment 2 bases; nucleotides outside the gene matches: 6. The chain's CDR3 is CASIPGQGAGNTIYF. CDR3 nucleotide sequence: TGTGCCAGCATTCCGGGACAGGGAGCTGGAAACACCATATATTTT.

The chain joins TRBV14 to TRBJ2-7; D not resolved. The CDR3 length is 11 residues. The germline V gene has CDR1 SGHDN and CDR2 FVKESK. Trimming removed 4 bases from V and 4 bases from J, with 5 bases in between. The CDR3 DNA reads TGTGCCAGCAGCCTTAATTACGAGCAGTACTTC. Protein sequence: CASSLNYEQYF.

V usage is TRBV23-1 and J usage is TRBJ1-5; 9 nucleotides match TRBD1. TRBV23-1 is labeled an ORF, and its function is uncertain. The CDR3 is made up of 15 amino acids. Trimming removed 7 bases from V and 5 bases from J; junction bases left unmatched: 9. The CDR3 nucleotides are TGCGCCAGCACTCCACAGGGGGCGGCGGATCAGCCCCAGCATTTT. It is translated as CASTPQGAADQPQHF.